This T cell receptor (beta chain) was sequenced for a study of early T cells in non-severe SARS-CoV-2 infection. MiXCR, applied by TCRdb to the 5' RACE reads, yields one record per CDR3 protein. There are about 39,000 distinct CDR3 sequences in the sample; 4.5% to 7% occur only once, and 4% to 4.5% lies in the top ten. Germline V gene sequence: CDR1 DFQATT, CDR2 SNEGSKA (reference sequence). Trimming removed 4 bases at V and 5 bases at J, with 20 bases between. This CDR3 spans 15 amino acids. Points from the study as a whole: Anti-spike CD8 responses were favored by VDJdb matching, which missed private and CD4 specificities.

Ten or more counts support this clonotype. Its antigen is undetermined. This clonotype originated in an adult who was a healthcare worker with PCR-confirmed SARS-CoV-2 infection or an uninfected control (not recorded which). Specimen: whole blood, collected at baseline. This chain joins TRBV20-1 and TRBJ2-5, with D possibly TRBD2 on 6 matching bases. DNA for the CDR3: TGCAGTGCTATCCCAAGGGTGGAGGGCGGGGAGACCCAGTACTTC. Translating it yields CSAIPRVEGGETQYF.